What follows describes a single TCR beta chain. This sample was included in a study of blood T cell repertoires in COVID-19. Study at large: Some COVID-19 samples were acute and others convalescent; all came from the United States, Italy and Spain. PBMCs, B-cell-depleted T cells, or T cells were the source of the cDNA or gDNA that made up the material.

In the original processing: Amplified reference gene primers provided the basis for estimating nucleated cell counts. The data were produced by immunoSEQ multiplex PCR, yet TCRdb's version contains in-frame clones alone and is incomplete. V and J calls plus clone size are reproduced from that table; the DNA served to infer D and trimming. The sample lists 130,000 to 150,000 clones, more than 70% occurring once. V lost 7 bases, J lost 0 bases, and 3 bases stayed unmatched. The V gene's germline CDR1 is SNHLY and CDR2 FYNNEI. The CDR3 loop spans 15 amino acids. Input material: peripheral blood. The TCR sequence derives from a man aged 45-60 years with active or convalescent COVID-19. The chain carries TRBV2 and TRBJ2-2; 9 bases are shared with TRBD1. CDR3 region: CASIRQGANTGELFF. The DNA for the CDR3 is TGTGCCAGCATCCGACAGGGGGCGAACACCGGGGAGCTGTTTTTT.